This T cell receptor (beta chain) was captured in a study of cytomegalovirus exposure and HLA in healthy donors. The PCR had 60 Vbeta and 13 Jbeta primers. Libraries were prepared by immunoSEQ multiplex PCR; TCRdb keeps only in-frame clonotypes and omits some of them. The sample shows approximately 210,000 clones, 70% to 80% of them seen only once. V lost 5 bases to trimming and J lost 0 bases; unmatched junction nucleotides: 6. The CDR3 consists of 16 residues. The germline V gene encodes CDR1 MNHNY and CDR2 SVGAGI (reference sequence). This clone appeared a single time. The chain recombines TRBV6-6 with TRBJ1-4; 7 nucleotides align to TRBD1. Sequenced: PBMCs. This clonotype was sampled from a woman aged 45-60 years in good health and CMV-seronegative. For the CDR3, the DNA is TGTGCCAGCAGTCCCCGGGACAGAACAACTAATGAAAAACTGTTTTTT. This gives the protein CASSPRDRTTNEKLFF.